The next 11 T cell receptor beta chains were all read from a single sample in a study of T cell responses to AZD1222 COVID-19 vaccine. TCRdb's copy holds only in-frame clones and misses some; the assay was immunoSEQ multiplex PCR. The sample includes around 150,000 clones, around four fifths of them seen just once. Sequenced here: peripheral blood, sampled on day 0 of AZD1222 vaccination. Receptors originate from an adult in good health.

The CDR3 is CASSLVPGGWDTQYF. CDR3 nucleotide sequence: TGCGCCAGCAGCTTGGTGCCAGGGGGCTGGGATACGCAGTATTTT. The chain uses TRBV5-1 and TRBJ2-3, with TRBD1 matching 8 bases. The ends lost 0 bases at V and 6 bases at J; junction bases unmatched: 6. Germline V gene sequence: CDR1 SGHRS, CDR2 YFSETQ. The CDR3 spans 15 residues. The variable domain in full, completed from reference TRBV5-1 and TRBJ2-3, reads KAGVTQTPRYLIKTRGQQVTLSCSPISGHRSVSWYQQTPGQGLQFLFEYFSETQRNKGNFPGRFSGRQFSNSRSEMNVSTLELGDSALYLCASSLVPGGWDTQYFGPGTRLTVL.

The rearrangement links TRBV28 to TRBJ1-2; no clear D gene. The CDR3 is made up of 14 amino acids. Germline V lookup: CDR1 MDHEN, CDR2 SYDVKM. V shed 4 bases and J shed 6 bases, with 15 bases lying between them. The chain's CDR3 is CASSSAGMGNGYTF. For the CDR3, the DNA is TGTGCCAGCAGTTCGGCCGGCATGGGTAATGGCTACACCTTC.

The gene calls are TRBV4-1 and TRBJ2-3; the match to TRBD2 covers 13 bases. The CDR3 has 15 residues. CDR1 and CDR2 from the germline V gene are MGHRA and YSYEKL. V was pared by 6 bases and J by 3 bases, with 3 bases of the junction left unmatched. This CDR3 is CASSRTSGGTDTQYF. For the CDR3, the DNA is TGCGCCAGCAGTCGGACTAGCGGGGGTACAGATACGCAGTATTTT.

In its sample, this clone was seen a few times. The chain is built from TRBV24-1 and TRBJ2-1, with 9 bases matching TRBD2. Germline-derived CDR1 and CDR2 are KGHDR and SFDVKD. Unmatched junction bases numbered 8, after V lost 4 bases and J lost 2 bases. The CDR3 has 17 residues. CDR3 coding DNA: TGTGCCACCAGTGAACCCGGGACTAGCTTAACCTACAATGAGCAGTTCTTC. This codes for CATSEPGTSLTYNEQFF.

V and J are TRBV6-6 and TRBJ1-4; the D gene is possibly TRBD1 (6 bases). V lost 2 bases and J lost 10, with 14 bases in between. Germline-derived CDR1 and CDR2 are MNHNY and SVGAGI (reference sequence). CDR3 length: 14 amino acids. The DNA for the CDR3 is TGTGCCAGCAGTTACGGGGGGCGGGAAGGAAAACTGTTTTTT. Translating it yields CASSYGGREGKLFF.

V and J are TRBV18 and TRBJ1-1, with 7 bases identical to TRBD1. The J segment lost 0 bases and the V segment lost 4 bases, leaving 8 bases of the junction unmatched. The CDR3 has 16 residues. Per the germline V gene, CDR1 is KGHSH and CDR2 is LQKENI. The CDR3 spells CASSQSTGQVNTEAFF. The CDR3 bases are TGTGCCAGCTCACAATCGACCGGACAGGTGAACACTGAAGCTTTCTTT. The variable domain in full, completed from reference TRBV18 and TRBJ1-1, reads NAGVMQNPRHLVRRRGQEARLRCSPMKGHSHVYWYRQLPEEGLKFMVYLQKENIIDESGMPKERFSAEFPKEGPSILRIQQVVRGDSAAYFCASSQSTGQVNTEAFFGQGTRLTVV.

The CDR3: CSVEVGAGTPGEQYF. The CDR3, as DNA: TGCAGCGTTGAAGTAGGGGCCGGAACCCCCGGCGAGCAGTACTTC. The J gene is TRBJ2-7, the V gene TRBV29-1; D is possibly TRBD1 (5 bases). The CDR3 contains 15 residues. The V end was cut by 1 base, the J end by 6 bases, with 19 bases between. From germline, CDR1 is SQVTM and CDR2 ANQGSEA.

The CDR3 nucleotides read TGTGCCAGCAGTGTATTAGTGAACAATGAGCAGTTCTTC. This translates into CASSVLVNNEQFF. The V gene is TRBV2, the J gene TRBJ2-1; D not certain. The length of the CDR3 is 13 residues. The V gene lost 4 bases and the J gene lost 5 bases, with 9 bases spanning the gap. Germline lookup yields CDR1 SNHLY and CDR2 FYNNEI.

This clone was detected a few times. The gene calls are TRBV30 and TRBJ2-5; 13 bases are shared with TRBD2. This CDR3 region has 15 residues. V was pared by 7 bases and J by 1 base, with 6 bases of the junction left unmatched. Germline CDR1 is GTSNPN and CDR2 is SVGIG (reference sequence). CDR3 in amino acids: CAFLTSGGPQETQYF. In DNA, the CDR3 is TGTGCCTTCCTGACTAGCGGGGGGCCCCAAGAGACCCAGTACTTC.

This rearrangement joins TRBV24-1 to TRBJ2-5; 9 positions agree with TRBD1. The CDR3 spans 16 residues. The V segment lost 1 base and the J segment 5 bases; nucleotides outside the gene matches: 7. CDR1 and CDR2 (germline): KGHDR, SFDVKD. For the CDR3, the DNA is TGTGCCACCAGTGATTTCCCGACAGGGGGAGCGGAGACCCAGTACTTC. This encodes CATSDFPTGGAETQYF.

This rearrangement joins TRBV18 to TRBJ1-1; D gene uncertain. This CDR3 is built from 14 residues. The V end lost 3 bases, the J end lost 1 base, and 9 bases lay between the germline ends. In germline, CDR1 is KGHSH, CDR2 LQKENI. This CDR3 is CASSPQSGNTEAFF. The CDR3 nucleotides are TGTGCCAGCTCACCCCAGTCCGGGAACACTGAAGCTTTCTTT.